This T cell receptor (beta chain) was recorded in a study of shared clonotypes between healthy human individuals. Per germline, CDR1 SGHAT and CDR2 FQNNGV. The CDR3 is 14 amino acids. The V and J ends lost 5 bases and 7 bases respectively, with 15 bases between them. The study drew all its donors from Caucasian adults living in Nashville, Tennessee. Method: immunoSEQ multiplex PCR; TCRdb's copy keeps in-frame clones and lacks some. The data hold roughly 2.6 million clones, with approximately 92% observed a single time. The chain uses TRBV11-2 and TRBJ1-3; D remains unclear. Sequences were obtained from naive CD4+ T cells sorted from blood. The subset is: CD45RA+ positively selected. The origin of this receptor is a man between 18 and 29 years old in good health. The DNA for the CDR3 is TGTGCCAGCAGCCCCCTTCCGTCGCCTAACACCATATATTTT. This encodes CASSPLPSPNTIYF.